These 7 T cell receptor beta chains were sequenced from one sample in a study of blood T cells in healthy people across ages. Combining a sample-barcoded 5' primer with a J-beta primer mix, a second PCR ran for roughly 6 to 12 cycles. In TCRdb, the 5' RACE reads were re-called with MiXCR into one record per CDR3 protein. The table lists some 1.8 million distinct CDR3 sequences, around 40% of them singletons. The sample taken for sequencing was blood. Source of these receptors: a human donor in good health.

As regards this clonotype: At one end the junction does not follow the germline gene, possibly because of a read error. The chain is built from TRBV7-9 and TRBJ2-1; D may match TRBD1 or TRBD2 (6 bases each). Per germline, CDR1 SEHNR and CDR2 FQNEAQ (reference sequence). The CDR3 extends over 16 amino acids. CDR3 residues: CANSLRGRGPYNEQFF. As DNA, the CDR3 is TGTGCCAACAGCTTACGGGGGCGTGGACCCTACAATGAGCAGTTCTTC.

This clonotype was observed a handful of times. CDR3 nucleotides: TGTGCCAGCTCACGCAACCAGCCACAGGGAAGGGATCAGCCCCAGCATTTT. This sequence encodes CASSRNQPQGRDQPQHF. The chain is built from TRBV18 and TRBJ1-5; weak D call: TRBD1 (6 bases). Germline V gene lookup returns CDR1 KGHSH and CDR2 LQKENI. V lost 4 bases, J lost 5 bases, and 21 bases lay in between. This CDR3 is 17 amino acids long. The whole variable domain, remainder taken from reference TRBV18 and TRBJ1-5, is NAGVMQNPRHLVRRRGQEARLRCSPMKGHSHVYWYRQLPEEGLKFMVYLQKENIIDESGMPKERFSAEFPKEGPSILRIQQVVRGDSAAYFCASSRNQPQGRDQPQHFGDGTRLSIL.

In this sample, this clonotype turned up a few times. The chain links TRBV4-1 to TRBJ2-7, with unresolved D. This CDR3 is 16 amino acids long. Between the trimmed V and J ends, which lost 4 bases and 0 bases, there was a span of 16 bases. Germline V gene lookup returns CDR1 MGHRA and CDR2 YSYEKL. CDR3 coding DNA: TGCGCCAGCAGCCCGTCAGGCGATGTCAGCTCCTACGAGCAGTACTTC. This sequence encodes CASSPSGDVSSYEQYF.

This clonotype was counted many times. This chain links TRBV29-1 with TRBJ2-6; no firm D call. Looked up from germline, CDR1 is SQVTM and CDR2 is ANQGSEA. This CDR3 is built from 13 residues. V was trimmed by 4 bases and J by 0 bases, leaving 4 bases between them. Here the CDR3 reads CSVGRSGANVLTF. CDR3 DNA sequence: TGCAGCGTTGGGCGCTCTGGGGCCAACGTCCTGACTTTC. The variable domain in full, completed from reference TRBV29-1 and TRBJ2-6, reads SAVISQKPSRDICQRGTSLTIQCQVDSQVTMMFWYRQQPGQSLTLIATANQGSEATYESGFVIDKFPISRPNLTFSTLTVSNMSPEDSSIYLCSVGRSGANVLTFGAGSRLTVL.

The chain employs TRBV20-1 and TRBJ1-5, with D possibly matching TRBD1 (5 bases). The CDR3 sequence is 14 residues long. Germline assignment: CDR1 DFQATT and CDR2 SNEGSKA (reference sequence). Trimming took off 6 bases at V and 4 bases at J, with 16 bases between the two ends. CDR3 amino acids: CSANQGRGNQPQHF. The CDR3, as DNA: TGCAGTGCAAACCAAGGGAGGGGAAATCAGCCCCAGCATTTT.

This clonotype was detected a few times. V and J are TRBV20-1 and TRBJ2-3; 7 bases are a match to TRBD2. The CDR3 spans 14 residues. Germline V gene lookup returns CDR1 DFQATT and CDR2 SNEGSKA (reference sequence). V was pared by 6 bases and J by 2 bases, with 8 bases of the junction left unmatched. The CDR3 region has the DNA TGCAGTGCCGGGGGACTATCATACACAGATACGCAGTATTTT. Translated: CSAGGLSYTDTQYF.

The DNA for the CDR3 is TGTGCCAGCAGCTTAAGGACAGGGGTATCGGATGGCTACACCTTC. Translating gives CASSLRTGVSDGYTF. This sequence joins TRBV7-2 and TRBJ1-2; TRBD1 aligns across 9 bases. J gave up 6 bases and V 2 bases, and 7 bases lay outside the gene matches. The V gene's germline CDR1 is SGHTA and CDR2 FQGNSA. The CDR3 is 15 residues long.